What follows is one T cell receptor (beta chain) and its context. Antigen: not known. TCRdb's copy holds only in-frame clones and misses some; the assay was immunoSEQ multiplex PCR. The sample has 120,000 or so clones, 93% seen once. This record comes from a study of graft-versus-host responses after intestinal transplantation. Study overall: Every recipient underwent anti-thymocyte globulin induction, then tacrolimus and steroids for three to four years. Study-level findings and limits: GvH clones turned up in recipient marrow; some had shown up first in ileum or blood. High graft-versus-host to host-versus-graft clonal ratios were found in allografts of patients who had graft-donor T cell macrochimerism.

CDR3 length: 15 amino acids. With V trimmed by 7 bases and J by 3 bases, 5 bases remained unmatched. Per the germline V gene, CDR1 is MDHEN and CDR2 is SYDVKM. This material consisted of unstimulated CD8+ T cells sorted from spleen or lymph node cells, taken before intestinal transplant. The chain combines TRBV28 with TRBJ2-1; 11 nucleotides match TRBD2. The sequence came from a human donor who received an intestinal transplant. CDR3 sequence: CASITGTSGYNEQFF. DNA of the CDR3: TGTGCCAGCATTACTGGGACTAGCGGCTACAATGAGCAGTTCTTC.